The 31 T cell receptor beta chains below come from one sample, sequenced in a study of control samples from healthy donors and cancer patients. TCRdb's table, derived via immunoSEQ multiplex PCR, lists solely in-frame clones and lacks some. The sample's table shows fewer than 250,000 clones. The sequenced material came from blood. These TCRs come from a woman in her 30s in good health.

The chain couples TRBV30 to TRBJ2-1, with D perhaps matching TRBD1 or TRBD2 (5 bases each). Trimming stripped 5 bases from V and 5 bases from J, with 10 bases between. CDR1 is GTSNPN, CDR2 SVGIG, per germline (reference sequence). The CDR3 runs 12 residues. The CDR3 here is CAWGGVDNEQFF. DNA for the CDR3: TGTGCCTGGGGGGGAGTAGACAATGAGCAGTTCTTC. Full variable domain (remainder filled in from reference TRBV30 and TRBJ2-1): SQTIHQWPATLVQPVGSPLSLECTVEGTSNPNLYWYRQAAGRGLQLLFYSVGIGQISSEVPQNLSASRPQDRQFILSSKKLLLSDSGFYLCAWGGVDNEQFFGPGTRLTVL.

The chain recombines TRBV4-1 with TRBJ2-7; D remains ambiguous. CDR1 and CDR2 (germline): MGHRA, YSYEKL. Trimming stripped 4 bases from V and 6 bases from J, with 10 bases between. The CDR3 spans 12 residues. CDR3 nucleotide sequence: TGCGCCAGCAGCCGTGTCCCGGGCGAGCAGTACTTC. Protein product: CASSRVPGEQYF.

V and J are TRBV30 and TRBJ2-3; D is perhaps TRBD1 (5 bases). Trimming took 0 bases from V and 2 from J, leaving 15 bases between them. This CDR3 region has 16 residues. Germline lookup yields CDR1 GTSNPN and CDR2 SVGIG (reference sequence). The CDR3 nucleotides are TGTGCCTGGAGTGTATATAATACCAGGGCCACAGATACGCAGTATTTT. Translating gives CAWSVYNTRATDTQYF.

The V call is TRBV6-6, the J call TRBJ1-2; the D is unclear. This CDR3 comprises 17 residues. Trimming took off 5 bases at V and 2 bases at J, with 21 bases between the two ends. Per the germline V gene, CDR1 is MNHNY and CDR2 is SVGAGI (reference sequence). The CDR3 sequence: CASSRTALISRNYGYTF. For the CDR3, the DNA is TGTGCCAGCAGTCGGACCGCTCTAATTTCAAGAAACTATGGCTACACCTTC.

The V call is TRBV6-5, the J call TRBJ1-4; D perhaps matches TRBD1 (5 bases). V shed 0 bases and J shed 7 bases, with 12 bases lying between them. The CDR3 loop spans 15 amino acids. Germline CDR1 and CDR2: MNHEY and SVGAGI. For the CDR3, the DNA is TGTGCCAGCAGTTACTCGATGAGAGGGACTGAAAAACTGTTTTTT. Residues: CASSYSMRGTEKLFF.

The rearrangement uses TRBV10-1 and TRBJ2-7; D perhaps matches TRBD1 (6 bases). Germline CDR1 WNHNN, CDR2 SYGVQD (reference sequence). CDR3 size: 14 residues. V shed 0 bases and J shed 1 base, with 7 bases lying between them. CDR3 nucleotides: TGCGCCAGCAGTGAGTCGACAGGATCCTACGAGCAGTACTTC. As protein: CASSESTGSYEQYF.

The chain is built from TRBV3-1 (or the pseudogene TRBV3-2) and TRBJ2-4; 10 bases are a match to TRBD1. Germline V gene lookup returns CDR1 LGHDT and CDR2 YNNKEL (reference sequence). The junction had 3 bases not matched to a gene; V was cut back by 4 bases and J by 6 bases. The CDR3 spans 14 residues. The CDR3 DNA sequence: TGTGCCAGCAGCCCTTGGGACAGGGGAAACATTCAGTACTTC. Protein product: CASSPWDRGNIQYF.

By frequency, this clone registers medium-sized (0.01 to 0.1%). The J gene is TRBJ2-2, the V gene TRBV9; 7 nucleotides match TRBD1. Germline V gives CDR1 SGDLS, CDR2 YYNGEE. Trimming cost V 4 bases and J 9 bases; bases outside gene matches: 9. The CDR3 spans 14 residues. In DNA, the CDR3 is TGTGCCAGCAGCACTCCAGACAGGGTCCGGGAGCTGTTTTTT. Translating it yields CASSTPDRVRELFF.

The V call is TRBV30, the J call TRBJ2-7; 7 bases are shared with TRBD2. V was clipped by 4 bases and J by 1 base; unmatched bases: 7. The CDR3 length is 14 residues. CDR1 and CDR2 from the germline V gene are GTSNPN and SVGIG (reference sequence). The DNA of the CDR3 is TGTGCCTGGAATCAGGCTAGCGGTTCCTACGAGCAGTACTTC. Amino acid sequence: CAWNQASGSYEQYF.

The V and J genes are TRBV28 and TRBJ1-2; a weak D match, TRBD1 (6 bases). Germline CDR1 and CDR2: MDHEN and SYDVKM. V was shortened by 5 bases and J by 5 bases, with 15 bases between the two germline ends. The CDR3 runs to 14 residues. CDR3: CASSLTGGLYGYTF. Here the CDR3 DNA reads TGTGCCAGCAGTCTGACAGGAGGGCTGTATGGCTACACCTTC.

This rearrangement joins TRBV18 to TRBJ1-3; tentatively, D is TRBD1 (5 bases). The CDR3 has 14 residues. V dropped 3 bases and J dropped 3 bases, with 9 bases sitting between them. Germline V CDR1 and CDR2: KGHSH, LQKENI. In nucleotides, the CDR3 is TGTGCCAGCTCACCCGGGACTGGTGGAAACACCATATATTTT. This translates into CASSPGTGGNTIYF.

The chain couples TRBV18 to TRBJ2-3, with unresolved D. The germline CDR1 and CDR2 sequences are KGHSH and LQKENI. The CDR3 loop spans 13 amino acids. Trimming stripped 0 bases from V and 7 bases from J, with 8 bases between. The CDR3 sequence: CASSPPGWNTQYF. In DNA, the CDR3 is TGTGCCAGCTCACCACCGGGGTGGAATACGCAGTATTTT.

The J gene is TRBJ1-1, the V gene TRBV6-6; TRBD1 agrees at 7 bases. J lost 6 bases, V lost 4 bases, and 5 bases had no gene match. The V gene's germline CDR1 is MNHNY and CDR2 SVGAGI (reference sequence). This CDR3 has 13 residues. The DNA of the CDR3 is TGTGCCAGCAGTTTCACAGGGGCCCCTGAAGCTTTCTTT. Protein: CASSFTGAPEAFF.

The chain combines TRBV6-1 with TRBJ2-3, with 7 nucleotides matching TRBD2. V lost 3 bases, J lost 4 bases, and 13 bases stayed unmatched. There are 17 residues in the CDR3. Germline V gives CDR1 MNHNS, CDR2 SASEGT. The CDR3 protein is CASSDAAGGGGPDTQYF. The DNA of the CDR3 is TGTGCCAGCAGTGACGCTGCTGGCGGGGGAGGTCCAGATACGCAGTATTTT.

The chain has TRBV6-5 and TRBJ1-6, with D possibly being TRBD1 (6 bases). This CDR3 spans 14 amino acids. V lost 2 bases and J 10 bases, leaving 12 bases between the germline ends. In germline, CDR1 is MNHEY, CDR2 SVGAGI. The CDR3 region is CASSYPGVGSPLHF. The CDR3 coding sequence is TGTGCCAGCAGTTACCCAGGGGTCGGCTCACCCCTCCACTTT.

This chain joins TRBV5-1 and TRBJ2-7, with TRBD1 matching 9 bases. V lost 0 bases to trimming and J lost 4 bases; unmatched junction nucleotides: 2. The germline V gene has CDR1 SGHRS and CDR2 YFSETQ. This CDR3 spans 14 amino acids. CDR3 DNA sequence: TGCGCCAGCAGCTTGGGACAGGGGGGGTACGAGCAGTACTTC. Amino acids: CASSLGQGGYEQYF.

The chain carries TRBV7-2 and TRBJ2-7, with D possibly being TRBD1 (7 bases). This CDR3 has 11 residues. Trimming took off 2 bases at V and 9 bases at J, with 8 bases between the two ends. CDR1 is SGHTA, CDR2 FQGNSA, per germline. CDR3 bases: TGTGCCAGCAGCTTACAGGGGGGGCAGTACTTC. It yields the protein CASSLQGGQYF.

The chain has TRBV12-3 or TRBV12-4 and TRBJ1-1; D not certain. V was pared by 3 bases and J by 3 bases, with 5 bases between. CDR3 length: 12 residues. The CDR3: CASSFGYTEAFF. Written as DNA, the CDR3 is TGTGCCAGCAGTTTCGGTTACACTGAAGCTTTCTTT.

V usage is TRBV2 and J usage is TRBJ1-1, with a tentative D call TRBD1 (5 bases). Germline assignment: CDR1 SNHLY and CDR2 FYNNEI. Trimming shortened V by 6 bases and J by 0 bases, and 14 bases separated the two germline ends. The CDR3 covers 15 residues. Written as DNA, the CDR3 is TGTGCCAGCAGCCGGATCGGGACGGTGAACACTGAAGCTTTCTTT. Translating gives CASSRIGTVNTEAFF.

This chain connects TRBV4-1 to TRBJ2-5; 15 bases are shared with TRBD2. The CDR3 has 17 amino acids. The germline CDR1 and CDR2 sequences are MGHRA and YSYEKL. V lost 1 base to trimming and J lost 1 base; unmatched junction nucleotides: 1. The CDR3 DNA reads TGCGCCAGCAGCCAAGCGGGACTAGCGGGGGGCCAAGAGACCCAGTACTTC. Protein product: CASSQAGLAGGQETQYF.

With regard to this clone: Other DNA sequences in this sample translate to the same CDR3. The chain combines TRBV6-5 with TRBJ1-5, with D hard to call. Trimming removed 3 bases at V and 2 bases at J, with 5 bases between. This CDR3 contains 13 residues. Germline lookup yields CDR1 MNHEY and CDR2 SVGAGI. The CDR3 coding sequence is TGTGCCAGCAGTTATCAGGGCAATCAGCCCCAGCATTTT. This codes for CASSYQGNQPQHF.

This chain connects TRBV6-5 to TRBJ1-1; 7 positions match TRBD1. Unmatched junction bases numbered 7, after V lost 7 bases and J lost 5 bases. This CDR3 has 13 amino acids. In germline, CDR1 is MNHEY, CDR2 SVGAGI. The DNA for the CDR3 is TGTGCCAGCACTCTACAGGGGCGGACTGAAGCTTTCTTT. Translation: CASTLQGRTEAFF.

The chain uses TRBV3-1 (or the pseudogene TRBV3-2) and TRBJ1-1; D is undetermined. V lost 4 bases to trimming and J lost 5 bases, with 11 bases between them. CDR1 LGHDT and CDR2 YNNKEL come from the germline V gene (reference sequence). The CDR3 spans 13 residues. The CDR3 DNA sequence: TGTGCCAGCAGCCGAGGATACGGAACTGAAGCTTTCTTT. This translates into CASSRGYGTEAFF.

The chain joins TRBV2 to TRBJ1-4; the D gene is possibly TRBD1 (6 bases). This CDR3 comprises 13 residues. V lost 11 bases, J lost 6 bases, and 16 bases lay in between. Germline values: CDR1 SNHLY, CDR2 FYNNEI. The DNA of the CDR3 is TGTGCCGGGCAGGGGCTCCGAGATGAAAAACTGTTTTTT. Amino acid sequence: CAGQGLRDEKLFF.

V and J are TRBV6-5 and TRBJ2-6; TRBD1 aligns across 7 bases. The germline V gene encodes CDR1 MNHEY and CDR2 SVGAGI. The junction had 4 bases not matched to a gene; V was cut back by 6 bases and J by 2 bases. The CDR3 totals 15 residues. The CDR3 DNA sequence: TGTGCCAGCAGAGCCACAGGGGCTGGGGCCAACGTCCTGACTTTC. This codes for CASRATGAGANVLTF.

The chain joins TRBV5-1 to TRBJ2-1; D is unresolved. The CDR3 has 17 amino acids. V was shortened by 4 bases and J by 0 bases, with 17 bases between the two germline ends. Looked up from germline, CDR1 is SGHRS and CDR2 is YFSETQ. CDR3 sequence: CASSKARTASSYNEQFF. CDR3 in DNA: TGCGCCAGCAGCAAAGCGCGGACCGCGAGCTCCTACAATGAGCAGTTCTTC.

V is TRBV6-6 and J is TRBJ2-2; 11 nucleotides agree with TRBD2. J was trimmed by 4 bases and V by 5 bases; bases with no gene match: 9. Germline CDR1 and CDR2: MNHNY and SVGAGI (reference sequence). The CDR3 runs 17 residues. The CDR3: CASSPLAGGGGTGELFF. Written as DNA, the CDR3 is TGTGCCAGCAGTCCCCTAGCGGGGGGTGGGGGCACCGGGGAGCTGTTTTTT.

The gene calls are TRBV5-6 and TRBJ2-1; TRBD2 might be the D (5 bases). This CDR3 contains 15 residues. Trimming took 0 bases from V and 7 from J, leaving 14 bases between them. Per germline, CDR1 SGHDT and CDR2 YYEEEE. CDR3 protein: CASSLVRGTHNEQFF. The CDR3 DNA sequence: TGTGCCAGCAGCTTGGTTCGGGGTACCCATAATGAGCAGTTCTTC.

This chain joins TRBV11-2 and TRBJ1-3; D gene ambiguous. Germline assignment: CDR1 SGHAT and CDR2 FQNNGV. The CDR3 is 14 residues long. Trimming pared 2 bases from V and 0 bases from J, leaving 5 bases between. CDR3 protein: CASSLQYSGNTIYF. CDR3 bases: TGTGCCAGCAGCTTACAGTACTCTGGAAACACCATATATTTT.

This chain joins TRBV29-1 and TRBJ1-2; no clear D. Trimming pared 2 bases from V and 6 bases from J, leaving 13 bases between. Looked up from germline, CDR1 is SQVTM and CDR2 is ANQGSEA. The CDR3 length is 13 residues. In DNA form, the CDR3 reads TGCAGCGTTGAAATACGGGTAGGCGATGGCTACACCTTC. This translates into CSVEIRVGDGYTF.

The CDR3 here is CASSQDSGAGGIDTQYF. In nucleotides, the CDR3 is TGTGCCAGCAGCCAAGATAGTGGGGCGGGGGGGATAGATACGCAGTATTTT. The chain is built from TRBV4-2 and TRBJ2-3, with 9 positions matching TRBD2. Trimming cost V 0 bases and J 5 bases; bases outside gene matches: 9. The germline gives CDR1 LGHNA, CDR2 YNFKEQ. The CDR3 extends over 17 amino acids.